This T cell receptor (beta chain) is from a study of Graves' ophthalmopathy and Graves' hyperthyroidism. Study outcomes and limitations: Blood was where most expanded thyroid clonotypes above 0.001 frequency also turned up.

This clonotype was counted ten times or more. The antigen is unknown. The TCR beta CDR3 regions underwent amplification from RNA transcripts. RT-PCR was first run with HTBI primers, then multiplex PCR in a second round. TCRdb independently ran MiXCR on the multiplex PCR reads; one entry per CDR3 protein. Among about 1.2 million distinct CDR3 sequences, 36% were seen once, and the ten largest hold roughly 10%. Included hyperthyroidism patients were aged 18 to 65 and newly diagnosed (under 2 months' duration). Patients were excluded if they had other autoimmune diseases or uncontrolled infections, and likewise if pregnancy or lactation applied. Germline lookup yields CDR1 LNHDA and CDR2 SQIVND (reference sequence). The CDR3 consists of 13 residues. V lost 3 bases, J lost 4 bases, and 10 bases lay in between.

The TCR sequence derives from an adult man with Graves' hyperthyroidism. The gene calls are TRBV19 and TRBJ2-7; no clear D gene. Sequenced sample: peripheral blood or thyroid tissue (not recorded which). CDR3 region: CASSIGWLYEQYF. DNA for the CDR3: TGTGCCAGTAGTATCGGTTGGTTATACGAGCAGTACTTC.